These 16 T cell receptor beta chains share one sample of origin, sequenced in a study of blood T cells in healthy people across ages. Alongside a J-beta primer mix, a sample-barcoded 5' primer served in a second PCR lasting roughly 7 to 11 cycles. MiXCR was run by TCRdb on the 5' RACE reads, yielding one entry per CDR3 protein. The repertoire holds about 970,000 distinct CDR3 sequences, with just over 50% as singletons. The specimen was blood. The receptors were sampled from a woman in her fifties or sixties in good health.

The V gene is TRBV10-3, the J gene TRBJ2-5; 8 nucleotides align to TRBD2. V dropped 0 bases and J dropped 11; count of bases not matched to a gene: 5. Germline V gene lookup returns CDR1 ENHRY and CDR2 SYGVKD. The CDR3 has 13 residues. This CDR3 is CAISESRAGEQYF. For the CDR3, the DNA is TGTGCCATCAGTGAGTCGAGAGCGGGAGAGCAGTACTTC.

The rearrangement links TRBV5-1 to TRBJ2-1, with D possibly being TRBD1 or TRBD2 (7 bases each). Germline CDR1 SGHRS, CDR2 YFSETQ. This CDR3 contains 16 residues. V dropped 4 bases and J dropped 4 bases, with 18 bases sitting between them. The CDR3 loop reads CASSTGRGGIYNEQFF. In DNA form, the CDR3 reads TGCGCCAGCAGCACGGGCAGGGGGGGAATTTACAATGAGCAGTTCTTC.

There are a few counts of this clonotype. V usage is TRBV12-3 or TRBV12-4 and J usage is TRBJ2-7, with 7 nucleotides matching TRBD2. V shed 0 bases and J 0 bases; nucleotides not matched to a gene: 5. The length of the CDR3 is 16 residues. The CDR3 protein is CASSLAGGLSSYEQYF. As DNA, the CDR3 is TGTGCCAGCAGTTTAGCGGGAGGGCTCAGCTCCTACGAGCAGTACTTC.

This clonotype has more than one count but fewer than ten. The J gene is TRBJ2-3, the V gene TRBV3-1, with D uncertain. The V and J ends lost 0 bases and 3 bases respectively, with 19 bases between them. The CDR3 consists of 18 residues. The germline CDR1 and CDR2 sequences are LGHDT and YNNKEL (reference sequence). The CDR3 is CASSQDRKERQQTDTQYF. The CDR3 region has the DNA TGTGCCAGCAGCCAAGATCGCAAGGAGCGCCAACAAACAGATACGCAGTATTTT.

V is TRBV27 and J is TRBJ2-2; TRBD1 aligns across 8 bases. Germline CDR1 reads MNHEY; CDR2 reads SMNVEV (reference sequence). The CDR3 loop spans 14 amino acids. V lost 7 bases and J lost 5; bases outside the gene matches: 6. The CDR3 protein is CASNKYRGTGELFF. The CDR3 nucleotides read TGTGCCAGCAACAAATACAGGGGGACCGGGGAGCTGTTTTTT.

This clonotype has a single count. V usage is TRBV11-2 and J usage is TRBJ2-7, with 7 bases identical to TRBD1. The junction had 14 bases not matched to a gene; V was cut back by 2 bases and J by 1 base. This CDR3 comprises 18 residues. Germline-derived CDR1 and CDR2 are SGHAT and FQNNGV. CDR3 sequence reads: CASSLTVGQSFFSYEQYF. In DNA, the CDR3 is TGTGCCAGCAGCTTAACCGTGGGACAGTCCTTTTTTTCCTACGAGCAGTACTTC.

The chain links TRBV7-8 to TRBJ2-3; D ambiguous. The CDR3 sequence is 12 residues long. V was shortened by 4 bases and J by 7 bases, with 9 bases between the two germline ends. Germline V lookup: CDR1 SGHVS, CDR2 FQNEAQ. CDR3 sequence reads: CASSSNRNTQYF. The CDR3 nucleotides are TGTGCCAGCAGCTCGAACAGAAATACGCAGTATTTT.

The chain employs TRBV4-1 and TRBJ2-3; 8 nucleotides line up with TRBD2. The CDR3 consists of 20 residues. J gave up 0 bases and V 1 base, and 15 bases lay outside the gene matches. The germline V gene has CDR1 MGHRA and CDR2 YSYEKL. The CDR3 DNA follows: TGCGCCAGCAGCCAAGCAGTTCCGGGACTAGGTAGGACCAGCACAGATACGCAGTATTTT. This codes for CASSQAVPGLGRTSTDTQYF.

V and J are TRBV7-9 and TRBJ2-7, with D possibly matching TRBD1 (5 bases). The J call is uncertain, as TRBJ2-5 better fits the DNA end. The CDR3 spans 15 residues. Germline V gives CDR1 SEHNR, CDR2 FQNEAQ (reference sequence). CDR3 sequence reads: CASSLGQISSETQYF. In DNA, the CDR3 is TGTGCCAGCAGCTTGGGGCAGATTTCCTCCGAGACCCAGTACTTC.

A few counts support this clonotype. The J gene is TRBJ2-6, the V gene TRBV9, with a possible D match to TRBD2 (5 bases). Germline loops: CDR1 SGDLS, CDR2 YYNGEE. The V gene lost 4 bases and the J gene lost 0 bases, with 8 bases spanning the gap. The CDR3 loop spans 15 amino acids. The CDR3 DNA reads as TGTGCCAGCAGCCCTAGCTTCTCTGGGGCCAACGTCCTGACTTTC. Translating gives CASSPSFSGANVLTF.

This sequence joins TRBV5-1 and TRBJ2-7; TRBD1 is a possible D gene (5 bases). This CDR3 spans 14 amino acids. Germline loops: CDR1 SGHRS, CDR2 YFSETQ. The V end was cut by 1 base, the J end by 3 bases, with 11 bases between. The chain's CDR3 is CASSLNRSLYEQYF. In nucleotides, the CDR3 is TGCGCCAGCAGCTTGAACAGGAGCCTCTACGAGCAGTACTTC.

The chain combines TRBV28 with TRBJ2-7; D gene unclear. The CDR3 consists of 12 residues. Germline V gene sequence: CDR1 MDHEN, CDR2 SYDVKM. Trimming cost V 5 bases and J 4 bases, with 9 bases left between them. The CDR3 DNA sequence: TGTGCCAGCAGTCCCCTTTTTTACGAGCAGTACTTC. It yields the protein CASSPLFYEQYF.

The rearrangement joins TRBV6-2 or TRBV6-3 to TRBJ2-1; weak D call: TRBD2 (5 bases). CDR1 and CDR2 (germline): MNHEY, SVGEGT. Trimming removed 7 bases at V and 2 bases at J, with 9 bases between. This CDR3 has 13 residues. The DNA for the CDR3 is TGTGCCAGCAACCGGGAAGCCTACAATGAGCAGTTCTTC. This encodes CASNREAYNEQFF.

V is TRBV28 and J is TRBJ1-2; D gene ambiguous. Germline V gives CDR1 MDHEN, CDR2 SYDVKM. Trimming cost V 1 base and J 3 bases, with 6 bases left between them. The CDR3 loop spans 13 amino acids. The CDR3 bases are TGTGCCAGCAGTTTATCTTGGTACTATGGCTACACCTTC. Protein product: CASSLSWYYGYTF.

The table lists this clonotype with a count of one. The chain employs TRBV29-1 and TRBJ2-1; 9 bases are shared with TRBD2. Germline-derived CDR1 and CDR2 are SQVTM and ANQGSEA. J lost 3 bases, V lost 6 bases, and 3 bases had no gene match. The CDR3 runs to 13 residues. CDR3 amino acids: CSVQAGGYNEQFF. Written as DNA, the CDR3 is TGCAGCGTCCAAGCGGGAGGCTACAATGAGCAGTTCTTC.

A few counts support this clonotype. The rearrangement joins TRBV28 to TRBJ2-4; 13 positions agree with TRBD2. Germline V CDR1 and CDR2: MDHEN, SYDVKM. V was clipped by 1 base and J by 1 base; unmatched bases: 4. The CDR3 is 18 amino acids. DNA for the CDR3: TGTGCCAGCAGTTTATCGCGGACTAGCGGGAGCGCCAAAAACATTCAGTACTTC. As protein: CASSLSRTSGSAKNIQYF.